Included here is one T cell receptor (beta chain) sequence, with context. The data derive from a study of T cells in Graves' hyperthyroidism and ophthalmopathy. Across the whole study: Specimen type is peripheral blood, collected at initial diagnosis prior to any treatment.

RNA transcripts served as the template for amplifying TCR beta CDR3 regions. TCR CDR3 regions were first amplified by RT-PCR with HTBI primers. TCRdb re-analysed the multiplex PCR reads in MiXCR, keeping a single row per CDR3 protein. The data contain 350,000 or so distinct CDR3 sequences, around 18% of them singletons. Fresh 10 ml peripheral blood yielded PBMCs. CDR3 size: 14 residues. V gave up 4 bases and J gave up 5 bases; unmatched junction bases: 6. The receptor was derived from a woman between 40 and 55 years old with Graves' ophthalmopathy. What was sequenced was blood. This rearrangement joins TRBV12-3 or TRBV12-4 to TRBJ2-5, with 8 positions matching TRBD1. CDR3 nucleotide sequence: TGTGCCAGCAGTTACGGGCAGGGGGCCGAGACCCAGTACTTC. Residues: CASSYGQGAETQYF.